Presented here are 12 T cell receptor beta chains from one specimen sequenced in a study of CD8 T cells in Susac syndrome. Reverse transcription of roughly 0.5 to 1 ug RNA used random hexamers. From the immunoSEQ multiplex PCR reads, TCRdb called clonotypes with MiXCR, one entry per CDR3 protein. The sample includes some 200,000 distinct CDR3 sequences, roughly 96% seen only once; the top ten take 0.095%. The source material was CD4+ T cells from PBMCs. All receptors derive from a human donor with multiple sclerosis.

The chain combines TRBV2 with TRBJ1-6, with D possibly TRBD1 on 6 matching bases. The CDR3 sequence is 16 residues long. The V and J ends lost 7 bases and 8 bases respectively, with 21 bases between them. Germline CDR1 reads SNHLY; CDR2 reads FYNNEI. CDR3 DNA sequence: TGTGCCAGCACCAGACAGGTCAAAGCATCGGATTCACCCCTCCACTTT. Protein sequence: CASTRQVKASDSPLHF.

V gene TRBV10-3 combines with J gene TRBJ2-5; D ambiguous. CDR1 and CDR2 from the germline V gene are ENHRY and SYGVKD. The CDR3 is 13 amino acids. V gave up 5 bases and J gave up 2 bases, with 9 bases separating them. This CDR3 is CAISPATQETQYF. The CDR3 DNA reads TGTGCCATCAGTCCCGCTACACAAGAGACCCAGTACTTC.

V is TRBV25-1 and J is TRBJ2-7; TRBD1 matches 8 bases. The CDR3 totals 14 residues. From germline, CDR1 is MGHDK and CDR2 SYGVNS. After removal of 6 bases from V and 0 bases from J, the junction contained 4 bases not matched to a gene. CDR3 protein: CASRGDRPSYEQYF. Here the CDR3 DNA reads TGTGCCAGCAGAGGGGACAGGCCCTCCTACGAGCAGTACTTC.

The chain has TRBV27 and TRBJ2-3, with D possibly matching TRBD2 (6 bases). From germline, CDR1 is MNHEY and CDR2 SMNVEV (reference sequence). The V end was cut by 7 bases, the J end by 1 base, with 18 bases between. The CDR3 extends over 16 amino acids. In DNA form, the CDR3 reads TGTGCCAGCATCCCGGTAGGGGAGGAGGGCACAGATACGCAGTATTTT. This encodes CASIPVGEEGTDTQYF.

Only one count was recorded for this clonotype. The V and J genes are TRBV29-1 and TRBJ2-5; 9 bases agree with TRBD2. CDR3 length: 16 residues. Germline values: CDR1 SQVTM, CDR2 ANQGSEA. Germline trimming cut 5 bases from V and 5 bases from J; bases unmatched to any gene: 15. CDR3 protein: CSVTPGRGGLGETQYF. DNA for the CDR3: TGCAGCGTTACTCCCGGGCGGGGGGGCCTAGGTGAGACCCAGTACTTC. Full variable domain (remainder filled in from reference TRBV29-1 and TRBJ2-5): SAVISQKPSRDICQRGTSLTIQCQVDSQVTMMFWYRQQPGQSLTLIATANQGSEATYESGFVIDKFPISRPNLTFSTLTVSNMSPEDSSIYLCSVTPGRGGLGETQYFGPGTRLLVL.

The V call is TRBV27, the J call TRBJ2-7; no firm D call. The germline gives CDR1 MNHEY, CDR2 SMNVEV (reference sequence). V was clipped by 9 bases and J by 5 bases, with 11 bases between them. The CDR3 is 11 amino acids. Here the CDR3 reads CASKRGHEQYF. The CDR3 bases are TGTGCCAGTAAGAGAGGACACGAGCAGTACTTC.

This chain joins TRBV7-9 and TRBJ2-7; D might be TRBD1 (5 bases). Germline lookup yields CDR1 SEHNR and CDR2 FQNEAQ (reference sequence). V was trimmed by 5 bases and J by 10 bases, leaving 12 bases between them. The CDR3 covers 11 residues. The CDR3 is CASSDRSHQYF. The CDR3 DNA follows: TGTGCCAGCAGCGACAGAAGTCACCAGTACTTC.

The chain is built from TRBV29-1 and TRBJ1-1; D unclear. The CDR3 sequence is 14 residues long. Trimming cost V 4 bases and J 1 base, with 13 bases left between them. CDR1 is SQVTM and CDR2 is ANQGSEA in the germline V gene. CDR3 nucleotides: TGCAGCGTTGCACCAAATCCAGGGAACACTGAAGCTTTCTTT. Protein: CSVAPNPGNTEAFF.

The V call is TRBV20-1, the J call TRBJ2-7; 14 bases match TRBD2. Germline trimming cut 6 bases from V and 5 bases from J; bases unmatched to any gene: 6. CDR3 length equals 14 residues. Germline CDR1 reads DFQATT; CDR2 reads SNEGSKA (reference sequence). The CDR3 DNA is TGCAGTGCGCGACTAGCGGGGGGGAGGAACGAGCAGTACTTC. Translation: CSARLAGGRNEQYF.

The genes are TRBV27 and TRBJ1-1; no clear D. CDR1 is MNHEY and CDR2 is SMNVEV in the germline V gene (reference sequence). V was trimmed by 5 bases and J by 1 base, leaving 8 bases between them. The CDR3 sequence is 13 residues long. The CDR3 DNA follows: TGTGCCAGCAGTACCCGAAGGAACACTGAAGCTTTCTTT. Translation: CASSTRRNTEAFF.

This sequence joins TRBV29-1 and TRBJ2-7; weak D call: TRBD1 (6 bases). V dropped 3 bases and J dropped 0 bases, with 9 bases sitting between them. Germline-derived CDR1 and CDR2 are SQVTM and ANQGSEA. The CDR3 runs 13 residues. The CDR3 reads CSVDPGHSYEQYF. In nucleotides, the CDR3 is TGCAGCGTTGATCCGGGACACTCCTACGAGCAGTACTTC.

V gene TRBV7-9 combines with J gene TRBJ2-1; D assignment may be TRBD1 or TRBD2 (5 bases each). Germline V gene lookup returns CDR1 SEHNR and CDR2 FQNEAQ (reference sequence). The V and J ends lost 5 bases and 3 bases respectively, with 14 bases between them. The CDR3 contains 15 residues. CDR3 residues: CASSPRDRGYNEQFF. The CDR3 DNA reads as TGTGCCAGCAGCCCCCGGGACCGAGGCTACAATGAGCAGTTCTTC.